This TCR beta chain stems from a study of radiotherapy plus CTLA-4 blockade in lung cancer (dated by TCRdb to about 2018). Regarding the complete study: Among the enrolled patients, approximately 17% had an objective response, and less than 40% reached disease control.

There are 14 amino acids in the CDR3, from cysteine to phenylalanine inclusive. Only the CDR3 part of the read is kept: 42 bases, read in frame from the first base. Clipping removes 7 bases from V and 3 bases from J, with 8 as the unmatched junction base count. As encoded in the germline V gene, CDR1 is SNHLY while CDR2 is FYNNEI. The study tested focal radiation therapy combined with CTLA-4 blockade (ipilimumab) in patients with chemo-refractory metastatic non-small-cell lung cancer. This clone has a single count. Its specific antigen is unknown. Base qualities are missing; no much larger clone stands one base away. The library was prepared using the immunoSEQ multiplex PCR assay. TCRdb provides this immuneACCESS table in a form limited to in-frame rearrangements. Some clones are lacking; in checked studies, under half of them reflect an unresolved V gene, and why the rest are absent is not known. The sample table shows fewer than 50,000 clones, and about 86% are seen once. The top ten hold 22% of the sample.

Broad study findings and their caveats: TCR clones derived from tumors expanded in peripheral blood after treatment with radiotherapy and ipilimumab. The strongest predictors of response, as reported, were early dynamic changes in blood T cell clones along with a rise in serum interferon-beta after radiation.

The chain is made from TRBV2 and TRBJ2-7, and TRBD1 aligns with 8 junction nucleotides. The clonotype comes from a human donor with non-small cell lung cancer whose response to radiotherapy plus ipilimumab could not be evaluated. The specimen was peripheral blood, collected from a patient treated with radiotherapy plus ipilimumab. The DNA sequence is given as TGTGCCAGCAATCGACAGGGGACTCTCTACGAGCAGTACTTC. This codes for CASNRQGTLYEQYF.